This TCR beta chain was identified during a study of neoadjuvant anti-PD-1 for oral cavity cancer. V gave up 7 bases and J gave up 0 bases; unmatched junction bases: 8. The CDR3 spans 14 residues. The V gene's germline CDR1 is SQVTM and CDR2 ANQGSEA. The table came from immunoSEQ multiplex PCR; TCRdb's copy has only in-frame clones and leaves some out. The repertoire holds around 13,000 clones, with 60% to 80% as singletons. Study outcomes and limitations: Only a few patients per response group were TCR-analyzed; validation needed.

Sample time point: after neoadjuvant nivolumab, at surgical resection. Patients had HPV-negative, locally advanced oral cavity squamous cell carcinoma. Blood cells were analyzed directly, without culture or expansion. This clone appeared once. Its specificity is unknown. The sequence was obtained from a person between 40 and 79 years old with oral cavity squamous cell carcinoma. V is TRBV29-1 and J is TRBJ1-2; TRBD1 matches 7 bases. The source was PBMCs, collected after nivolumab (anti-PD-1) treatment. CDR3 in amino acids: CSAGGQYTNYGYTF. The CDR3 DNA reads TGCAGCGCTGGGGGACAGTACACTAACTATGGCTACACCTTC.